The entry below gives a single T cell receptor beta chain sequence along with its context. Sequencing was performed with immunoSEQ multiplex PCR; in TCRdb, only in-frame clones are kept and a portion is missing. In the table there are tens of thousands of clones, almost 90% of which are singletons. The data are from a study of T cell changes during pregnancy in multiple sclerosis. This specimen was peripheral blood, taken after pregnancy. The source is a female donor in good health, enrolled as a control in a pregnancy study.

The CDR3 region is CASSLDRGLRGLNTEAFF. In nucleotides, the CDR3 is TGTGCCAGCAGCTTGGACAGGGGGCTCCGAGGGTTGAACACTGAAGCTTTCTTT. The chain couples TRBV5-6 to TRBJ1-1, with TRBD1 identical over 9 bases. Germline V CDR1 and CDR2: SGHDT, YYEEEE. With V trimmed by 0 bases and J by 0 bases, 9 bases remained unmatched. This CDR3 region has 18 residues.